Reported below is one T cell receptor (beta chain). Its target is not known. Isolated RNA was reverse transcribed in full, so expressed TCRB transcripts were sequenced. Profiled with immunoSEQ multiplex PCR; TCRdb holds only in-frame clones, not every one. The data show about 250,000 clones, under 13% seen once. This sample stems from a study of beta chain features in type 1 diabetes. Study-level background: Healthy donors resembled patients in age, gender and cell yields. Regarding the study as a whole: There was a moderate but significant shortening of TCRB CDR3s in all four CD4+ subsets of Type 1 diabetes patients. Patients' naive, central memory and regulatory TCRB repertoires appeared more alike than those of healthy donors. A possible short-template PCR bias applies equally to patients and controls.

Germline loops: CDR1 SGHTA, CDR2 FQGNSA. This CDR3 is built from 15 residues. Trimming took 4 bases from V and 5 from J, leaving 15 bases between them. One heparinised blood draw averaging about 116 mL was given by each donor. The TCR originated in a man aged 30 to 45 with type 1 diabetes. The chain carries TRBV7-2 and TRBJ1-5; TRBD1 might be the D (5 bases). Sequencing was carried out using naive CD4+ T cells from blood. CDR3 in DNA: TGTGCCAGCAGCTCGCGGGGCCCGCCACATCAGCCCCAGCATTTT. It codes for CASSSRGPPHQPQHF.